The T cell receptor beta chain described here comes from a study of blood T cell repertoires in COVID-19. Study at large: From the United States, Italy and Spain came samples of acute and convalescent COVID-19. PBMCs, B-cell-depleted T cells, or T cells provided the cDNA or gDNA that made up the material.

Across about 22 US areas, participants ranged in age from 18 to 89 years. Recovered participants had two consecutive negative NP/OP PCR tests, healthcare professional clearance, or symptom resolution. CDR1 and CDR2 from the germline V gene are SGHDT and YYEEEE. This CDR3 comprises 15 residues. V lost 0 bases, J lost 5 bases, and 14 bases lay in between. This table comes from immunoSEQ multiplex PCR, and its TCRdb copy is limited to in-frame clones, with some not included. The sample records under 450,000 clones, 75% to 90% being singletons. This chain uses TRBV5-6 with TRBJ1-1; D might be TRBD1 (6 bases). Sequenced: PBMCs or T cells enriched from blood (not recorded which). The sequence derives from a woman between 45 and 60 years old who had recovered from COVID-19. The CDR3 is CASSLESRGRTEAFF. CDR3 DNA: TGTGCCAGCAGCTTGGAATCCAGGGGACGAACTGAAGCTTTCTTT.